This TCR beta chain was identified during a study of brain T cells in children with intractable seizures. Indicated time point: blood from clinic visit 5 months post-surgery; TSC patient then seizure free. Pre-surgery treatment included at least one anti-epileptic drug. TCRdb's table, derived via immunoSEQ multiplex PCR, lists solely in-frame clones and lacks some. The sample has hundreds of thousands of clones, about 93% seen once. V lost 2 bases and J 4 bases, leaving 6 bases between the germline ends. CDR3 length equals 13 residues. The germline CDR1 and CDR2 sequences are MRHNA and SNTAGT. The TCR was taken from a boy less than two years old with tuberous sclerosis and intractable seizures. This chain links TRBV6-4 with TRBJ2-1, with D unclear. Sample: peripheral blood, taken roughly 5 months after surgery. The chain's CDR3 is CASSDTNYNEQFF. As DNA, the CDR3 is TGTGCCAGCAGTGACACGAATTACAATGAGCAGTTCTTC.